The 32 T cell receptor beta chains in this list originate from one sample, sequenced in a study of PD-L1 blockade in urothelial cancer. TCRdb's copy holds only in-frame clones and misses some; the assay was immunoSEQ multiplex PCR. Of roughly 63,000 clones in the sample, 81% are singletons; the top ten hold 2.5% to 4%. The time point here: pretreatment peripheral blood. Sequencing used PBMCs, obtained around atezolizumab (anti-PD-L1) treatment. The origin of the receptors is a man aged 70-80 years with urothelial cancer.

The chain combines TRBV15 with TRBJ2-5; a possible D gene is TRBD2 (7 bases). This CDR3 is built from 19 residues. Germline V gives CDR1 LNHNV, CDR2 YYDKDF (reference sequence). V shed 3 bases and J shed 1 base, with 24 bases lying between them. The CDR3 reads CATSRTRTPSGGGQETQYF. The CDR3 DNA sequence: TGTGCCACCAGCAGGACCCGCACTCCTAGCGGAGGGGGCCAAGAGACCCAGTACTTC.

This sequence joins TRBV7-9 and TRBJ1-2; 7 bases match TRBD1. Losses at the gene ends were 5 bases for V and 7 bases for J; bases not matched to a gene: 7. The germline gives CDR1 SEHNR, CDR2 FQNEAQ (reference sequence). The CDR3 spans 13 residues. The CDR3 sequence is CASSATGSGGYTF. Written as DNA, the CDR3 is TGTGCCAGCAGCGCGACAGGGTCGGGTGGCTACACCTTC.

CDR3 sequence reads: CASSALTGSLNEKLFF. Written as DNA, the CDR3 is TGTGCCAGCAGCGCCTTAACAGGGAGCCTAAATGAAAAACTGTTTTTT. This chain joins TRBV7-8 and TRBJ1-4; the D gene is possibly TRBD1 (6 bases). The germline gives CDR1 SGHVS, CDR2 FQNEAQ. The CDR3 is 16 amino acids. V lost 5 bases, J lost 5 bases, and 18 bases lay in between.

The J gene is TRBJ1-1, the V gene TRBV19; TRBD1 aligns across 9 bases. V shed 5 bases and J 0 bases; nucleotides not matched to a gene: 16. Germline V gives CDR1 LNHDA, CDR2 SQIVND (reference sequence). The CDR3 spans 19 residues. Here the CDR3 DNA reads TGTGCCAGTAGTCCTTACACGAACAGGGGGCGAACCATGAACACTGAAGCTTTCTTT. Protein sequence: CASSPYTNRGRTMNTEAFF.

The chain joins TRBV7-8 to TRBJ2-5; possible D gene TRBD2, 6 bases. V shed 5 bases and J shed 5 bases, with 12 bases lying between them. CDR3 length: 13 amino acids. Germline loops: CDR1 SGHVS, CDR2 FQNEAQ. The CDR3 sequence: CASSQMTSETQYF. The CDR3 DNA is TGTGCCAGCAGCCAAATGACTAGTGAGACCCAGTACTTC.

The chain carries TRBV28 and TRBJ2-7; D is unclear. V was clipped by 3 bases and J by 1 base, with 16 bases between them. This CDR3 is built from 16 residues. Germline V lookup: CDR1 MDHEN, CDR2 SYDVKM. CDR3 DNA sequence: TGTGCCAGCAGTTTCTCTCTGGCAACGACTTCCTACGAGCAGTACTTC. Translation gives CASSFSLATTSYEQYF. The variable domain in full, completed from reference TRBV28 and TRBJ2-7, reads DVKVTQSSRYLVKRTGEKVFLECVQDMDHENMFWYRQDPGLGLRLIYFSYDVKMKEKGDIPEGYSVSREKKERFSLILESASTNQTSMYLCASSFSLATTSYEQYFGPGTRLTVT.

The chain couples TRBV7-8 to TRBJ1-1; tentatively, D is TRBD1 (5 bases). CDR3 size: 14 residues. V gave up 5 bases and J gave up 5 bases, with 15 bases separating them. Per the germline V gene, CDR1 is SGHVS and CDR2 is FQNEAQ. The CDR3 protein is CASSRGPRGTEAFF. The CDR3 coding sequence is TGTGCCAGCAGCCGGGGTCCTCGGGGGACTGAAGCTTTCTTT.

Notes on this clone: Germline and junction disagree at one end, which may indicate a read error. The genes are TRBV7-7 and TRBJ2-1; no clear D gene. Germline V gene data show CDR1 as SSHAT and CDR2 as FNYEAQ (reference sequence). The CDR3 has 13 residues. Here the CDR3 DNA reads TGTGCTAGCAGCCTCGGTCAATACAATGAGCAGTTCTTC. Translating it yields CASSLGQYNEQFF.

The chain carries TRBV6-5 and TRBJ2-1; TRBD2 matches 12 bases. V trimming: 5 bases; J trimming: 7 bases; junction bases outside the gene matches: 6. Germline V CDR1 and CDR2: MNHEY, SVGAGI. The CDR3 is 15 residues long. The CDR3 sequence: CASSPTSGRRNEQFF. In DNA form, the CDR3 reads TGTGCCAGCAGTCCGACTAGCGGGAGAAGGAATGAGCAGTTCTTC.

This clone appeared a single time. This CDR3 reads CASSTDRNSGNTIYF. CDR3 coding DNA: TGTGCCAGCAGCACGGACAGAAACTCTGGAAACACCATATATTTT. V gene TRBV7-2 combines with J gene TRBJ1-3; possibly TRBD1 for D (6 bases). The V gene lost 5 bases and the J gene lost 0 bases, with 11 bases spanning the gap. Germline loops: CDR1 SGHTA, CDR2 FQGNSA. The CDR3 contains 15 residues.

V usage is TRBV5-6 and J usage is TRBJ2-3, with TRBD2 identical over 10 bases. J gave up 5 bases and V 4 bases, and 10 bases lay outside the gene matches. The length of the CDR3 is 16 residues. Germline assignment: CDR1 SGHDT and CDR2 YYEEEE. CDR3 sequence (DNA): TGTGCCAGCAGCACATCCGGGACTAGCGTAATAGATACGCAGTATTTT. Translation: CASSTSGTSVIDTQYF.

The chain joins TRBV30 to TRBJ1-2, with 10 bases aligning to TRBD1. V was clipped by 0 bases and J by 13 bases; unmatched bases: 8. This CDR3 has 13 amino acids. CDR1 is GTSNPN and CDR2 is SVGIG in the germline V gene (reference sequence). The chain's CDR3 is CAWSVRDRGACTF. In DNA, the CDR3 is TGTGCCTGGAGTGTACGGGACAGGGGAGCATGCACCTTC.

V and J are TRBV23-1 and TRBJ2-6; TRBD1 matches at 9 bases. TRBV23-1 is an ORF for which the function is uncertain. The CDR3 consists of 17 residues. Unmatched junction bases numbered 2, after V lost 1 base and J lost 1 base. CDR3 coding DNA: TGCGCCAGCAGTCAATTTGGACAGGGGTCTGGGGCCAACGTCCTGACTTTC. This gives the protein CASSQFGQGSGANVLTF.

The sample holds a few counts of this clone. The chain combines TRBV19 with TRBJ1-2, with 7 bases that match TRBD1. The CDR3 totals 14 residues. Germline CDR1 is LNHDA and CDR2 is SQIVND (reference sequence). V shed 10 bases and J 4 bases; nucleotides not matched to a gene: 12. CDR3 DNA: TGTGCCACCACTGACCCGGGACAGACCTATGGCTACACCTTC. Amino acids: CATTDPGQTYGYTF.

The chain employs TRBV6-6 and TRBJ1-4; 7 positions match TRBD1. This CDR3 contains 14 residues. Germline assignment: CDR1 MNHNY and CDR2 SVGAGI (reference sequence). J was trimmed by 2 bases and V by 7 bases; bases with no gene match: 4. CDR3 sequence: CASTDRVTNEKLFF. In DNA, the CDR3 is TGTGCCAGCACCGACAGGGTCACTAATGAAAAACTGTTTTTT.

This chain joins TRBV5-1 and TRBJ1-1, with TRBD1 as a possible D gene (6 bases). In germline, CDR1 is SGHRS, CDR2 YFSETQ. The CDR3 totals 16 residues. V was shortened by 0 bases and J by 8 bases, with 20 bases between the two germline ends. As DNA, the CDR3 is TGCGCCAGCAGCTTGGATGAGTTCAGGGGAGTTGCGGAAGCTTTCTTT. Amino acids: CASSLDEFRGVAEAFF.

The chain recombines TRBV7-9 with TRBJ2-5, with a tentative D call TRBD1 (5 bases). Per the germline V gene, CDR1 is SEHNR and CDR2 is FQNEAQ (reference sequence). CDR3 size: 15 residues. V dropped 5 bases and J dropped 4 bases, with 17 bases sitting between them. This chain's CDR3 is CASSPKVRVGETQYF. The CDR3 nucleotides read TGTGCCAGCAGCCCCAAGGTCAGGGTCGGAGAGACCCAGTACTTC.

The chain combines TRBV30 with TRBJ2-1; TRBD1 agrees at 7 bases. Germline V CDR1 and CDR2: GTSNPN, SVGIG (reference sequence). The CDR3 consists of 15 residues. V dropped 0 bases and J dropped 2; count of bases not matched to a gene: 4. In nucleotides, the CDR3 is TGTGCCTGGAGTGTAAACAGGGGTCCCTACAATGAGCAGTTCTTC. Protein sequence: CAWSVNRGPYNEQFF.

The V and J genes are TRBV5-1 and TRBJ1-1; D not certain. V was shortened by 0 bases and J by 3 bases, with 9 bases between the two germline ends. This CDR3 comprises 14 residues. Germline CDR1 SGHRS, CDR2 YFSETQ. The CDR3, as DNA: TGCGCCAGCAGCTTGGCCACCGGGGACACTGAAGCTTTCTTT. Protein: CASSLATGDTEAFF.

To note about this clone: The sample contains more than one DNA sequence encoding this CDR3. The CDR3 region is CASSLGGGGTDTQYF. The CDR3 DNA is TGTGCCAGCAGCTTGGGTGGCGGGGGCACAGATACGCAGTATTTT. V and J are TRBV5-6 and TRBJ2-3, with D possibly being TRBD2 (6 bases). Germline V gene lookup returns CDR1 SGHDT and CDR2 YYEEEE. This CDR3 has 15 amino acids. Trimming shortened V by 0 bases and J by 1 base, and 9 bases separated the two germline ends.

In the case of this clone: Distinct nucleotide sequences in the sample also encode this CDR3. The chain uses TRBV7-2 and TRBJ1-1; D is uncertain. Germline V gene data show CDR1 as SGHTA and CDR2 as FQGNSA. There are 13 residues in the CDR3. V was pared by 2 bases and J by 1 base, with 5 bases between. The CDR3 spells CASSLTENTEAFF. The CDR3 coding sequence is TGTGCCAGCAGCTTAACAGAGAACACTGAAGCTTTCTTT. Filled out from reference TRBV7-2 and TRBJ1-1, the complete variable domain reads GAGVSQSPSNKVTEKGKDVELRCDPISGHTALYWYRQSLGQGLEFLIYFQGNSAPDKSGLPSDRFSAERTGGSVSTLTIQRTQQEDSAVYLCASSLTENTEAFFGQGTRLTVV.

The chain has TRBV18 and TRBJ1-2; the D is unclear. The germline CDR1 and CDR2 sequences are KGHSH and LQKENI. The length of the CDR3 is 14 residues. The V end lost 3 bases, the J end lost 2 bases, and 10 bases lay between the germline ends. CDR3 coding DNA: TGTGCCAGCTCACCCGCGACGGGGAACTATGGCTACACCTTC. It codes for CASSPATGNYGYTF.

The gene calls are TRBV5-1 and TRBJ1-1; D is possibly TRBD1 (6 bases). Germline CDR1 and CDR2: SGHRS and YFSETQ. The V end lost 5 bases, the J end lost 8 bases, and 13 bases lay between the germline ends. The CDR3 extends over 12 amino acids. The CDR3 DNA reads TGCGCCAGCAGTCAGGGGACGGTCGAAGCTTTCTTT. It encodes CASSQGTVEAFF. Complete variable domain (other parts from reference TRBV5-1 and TRBJ1-1): KAGVTQTPRYLIKTRGQQVTLSCSPISGHRSVSWYQQTPGQGLQFLFEYFSETQRNKGNFPGRFSGRQFSNSRSEMNVSTLELGDSALYLCASSQGTVEAFFGQGTRLTVV.

This sequence joins TRBV19 and TRBJ2-3, with 10 positions matching TRBD1. In germline, CDR1 is LNHDA, CDR2 SQIVND (reference sequence). The CDR3 has 17 amino acids. V was clipped by 4 bases and J by 5 bases; unmatched bases: 12. CDR3 protein: CASSTGTGVRGQDTQYF. The DNA for the CDR3 is TGTGCCAGTAGTACCGGGACAGGGGTTCGAGGACAAGATACGCAGTATTTT.

The J gene is TRBJ2-6, the V gene TRBV5-1; TRBD1 might be the D (5 bases). This CDR3 comprises 14 residues. Trimming pared 7 bases from V and 4 bases from J, leaving 12 bases between. The germline V gene encodes CDR1 SGHRS and CDR2 YFSETQ. Here the CDR3 DNA reads TGCGCCAGCCAGATAGGGGCCGGGGCCAACGTCCTGACTTTC. Amino acid sequence: CASQIGAGANVLTF.

The CDR3 nucleotides are TGTGCCAGCAGCTTCGCGGCCCAGGATACGCAGTATTTT. It translates to CASSFAAQDTQYF. The gene calls are TRBV7-3 and TRBJ2-3; D is unresolved. V gave up 3 bases and J gave up 6 bases, with 10 bases separating them. CDR3 length equals 13 residues. The germline V gene has CDR1 SGHTA and CDR2 FQGTGA.

V usage is TRBV28 and J usage is TRBJ2-3, with 7 bases matching TRBD2. Germline CDR1 and CDR2: MDHEN and SYDVKM. The V segment lost 3 bases and the J segment 2 bases; nucleotides outside the gene matches: 5. The CDR3 is 15 residues long. DNA of the CDR3: TGTGCCAGCAGTTTTTCCAGCGGGGACACAGATACGCAGTATTTT. It specifies CASSFSSGDTDTQYF. The full variable domain, rest sourced from reference TRBV28 and TRBJ2-3, is DVKVTQSSRYLVKRTGEKVFLECVQDMDHENMFWYRQDPGLGLRLIYFSYDVKMKEKGDIPEGYSVSREKKERFSLILESASTNQTSMYLCASSFSSGDTDTQYFGPGTRLTVL.

The chain links TRBV4-1 to TRBJ2-1, with 9 positions matching TRBD2. CDR1 and CDR2 from the germline V gene are MGHRA and YSYEKL. Trimming took 0 bases from V and 7 from J; bases not matched to a gene: 7. The CDR3 sequence is 16 residues long. The CDR3 bases are TGCGCCAGCAGCCAAGAAAGGCTAGCGGGAAGGAATGAGCAGTTCTTC. It encodes CASSQERLAGRNEQFF.

The V call is TRBV27, the J call TRBJ2-3; the match to TRBD2 covers 10 bases. The V gene end was trimmed by 5 bases and the J gene end by 2 bases; junction bases not matched to a gene: 16. CDR1 is MNHEY, CDR2 SMNVEV, per germline (reference sequence). The CDR3 is made up of 19 amino acids. Written as DNA, the CDR3 is TGTGCCAGCAGTCCTCGGAAGTTTCTAGCGGGAGAATTCACAGATACGCAGTATTTT. This gives the protein CASSPRKFLAGEFTDTQYF.

The chain employs TRBV25-1 and TRBJ1-5, with D unresolved. The V gene's germline CDR1 is MGHDK and CDR2 SYGVNS. The CDR3 loop spans 14 amino acids. Deletions cut 1 base from V and 0 bases from J, with 4 bases between. The CDR3 reads CASSESGSNQPQHF. CDR3 nucleotides: TGTGCCAGCAGTGAATCCGGTAGCAATCAGCCCCAGCATTTT.

The V and J genes are TRBV2 and TRBJ1-1; D perhaps matches TRBD1 (5 bases). The germline CDR1 and CDR2 sequences are SNHLY and FYNNEI. The CDR3 has 14 amino acids. Trimming removed 5 bases from V and 4 bases from J, with 14 bases in between. The chain's CDR3 is CASSPFLGPTEAFF. CDR3 DNA: TGTGCCAGCAGTCCCTTCCTGGGGCCCACTGAAGCTTTCTTT. The full variable domain, rest sourced from reference TRBV2 and TRBJ1-1, is EPEVTQTPSHQVTQMGQEVILRCVPISNHLYFYWYRQILGQKVEFLVSFYNNEISEKSEIFDDQFSVERPDGSNFTLKIRSTKLEDSAMYFCASSPFLGPTEAFFGQGTRLTVV.

This clone was observed once. CDR3 region: CASSVSWNTEAFF. The CDR3 DNA reads TGTGCCAGCAGCGTCTCTTGGAACACTGAAGCTTTCTTT. The rearrangement joins TRBV7-2 to TRBJ1-1; no clear D gene. The CDR3 has 13 amino acids. V was cut by 5 bases and J by 1 base, with 8 bases left in between. Germline assignment: CDR1 SGHTA and CDR2 FQGNSA.